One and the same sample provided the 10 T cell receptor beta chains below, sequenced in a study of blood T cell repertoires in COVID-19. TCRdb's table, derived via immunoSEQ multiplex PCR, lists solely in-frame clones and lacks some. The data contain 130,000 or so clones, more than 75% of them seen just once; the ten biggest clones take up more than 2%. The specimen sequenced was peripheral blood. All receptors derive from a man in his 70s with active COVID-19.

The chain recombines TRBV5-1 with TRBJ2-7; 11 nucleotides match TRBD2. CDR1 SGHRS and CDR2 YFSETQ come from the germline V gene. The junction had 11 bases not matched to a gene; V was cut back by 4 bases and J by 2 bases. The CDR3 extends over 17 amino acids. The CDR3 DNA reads TGCGCCAGCAGCAGGGGACTAGCGGACTGGGGTACCTACGAGCAGTACTTC. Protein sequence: CASSRGLADWGTYEQYF. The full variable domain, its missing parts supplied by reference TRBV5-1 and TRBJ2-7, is KAGVTQTPRYLIKTRGQQVTLSCSPISGHRSVSWYQQTPGQGLQFLFEYFSETQRNKGNFPGRFSGRQFSNSRSEMNVSTLELGDSALYLCASSRGLADWGTYEQYFGPGTRLTVT.

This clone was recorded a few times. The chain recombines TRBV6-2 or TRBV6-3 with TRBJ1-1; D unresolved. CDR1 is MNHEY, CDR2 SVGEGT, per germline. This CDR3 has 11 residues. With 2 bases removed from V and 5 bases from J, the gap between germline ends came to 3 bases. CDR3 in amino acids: CASSYQTEAFF. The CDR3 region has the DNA TGTGCCAGCAGTTACCAAACTGAAGCTTTCTTT.

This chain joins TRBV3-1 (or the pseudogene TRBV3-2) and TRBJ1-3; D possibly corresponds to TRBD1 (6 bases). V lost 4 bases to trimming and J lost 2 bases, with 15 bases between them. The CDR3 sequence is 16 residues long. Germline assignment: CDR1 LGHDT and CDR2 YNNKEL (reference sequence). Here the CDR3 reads CASSLPPRTAGNTIYF. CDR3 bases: TGTGCCAGCAGCCTACCTCCTAGGACAGCTGGAAACACCATATATTTT.

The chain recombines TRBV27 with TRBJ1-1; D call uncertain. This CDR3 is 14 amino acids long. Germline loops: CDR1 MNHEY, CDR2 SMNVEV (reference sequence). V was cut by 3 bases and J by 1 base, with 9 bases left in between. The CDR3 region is CASSFLSKNTEAFF. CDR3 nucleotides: TGTGCCAGCAGTTTCCTCAGTAAGAACACTGAAGCTTTCTTT.

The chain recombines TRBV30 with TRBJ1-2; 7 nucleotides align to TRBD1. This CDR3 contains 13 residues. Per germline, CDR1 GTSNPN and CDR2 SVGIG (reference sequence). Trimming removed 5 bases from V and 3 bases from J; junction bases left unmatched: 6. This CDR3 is CAWGGQTDYGYTF. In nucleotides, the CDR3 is TGTGCCTGGGGGGGACAGACCGACTATGGCTACACCTTC.

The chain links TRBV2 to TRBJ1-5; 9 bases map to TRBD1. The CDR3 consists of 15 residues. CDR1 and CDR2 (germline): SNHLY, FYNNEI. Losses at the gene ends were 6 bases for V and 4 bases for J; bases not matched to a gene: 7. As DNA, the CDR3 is TGTGCCAGCAGGGGGGACAGGGCGCGTAATCAGCCCCAGCATTTT. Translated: CASRGDRARNQPQHF.

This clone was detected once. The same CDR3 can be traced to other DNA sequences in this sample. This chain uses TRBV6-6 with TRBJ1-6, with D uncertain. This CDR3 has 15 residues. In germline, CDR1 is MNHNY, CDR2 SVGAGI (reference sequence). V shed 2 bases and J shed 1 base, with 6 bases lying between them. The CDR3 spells CASSYGQSYNSPLHF. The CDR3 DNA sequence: TGTGCCAGCAGTTACGGGCAGTCCTATAATTCACCCCTCCACTTT.

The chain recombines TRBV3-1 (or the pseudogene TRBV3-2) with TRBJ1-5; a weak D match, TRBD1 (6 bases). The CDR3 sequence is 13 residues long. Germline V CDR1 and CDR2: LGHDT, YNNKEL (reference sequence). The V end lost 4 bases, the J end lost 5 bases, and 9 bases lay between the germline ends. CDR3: CASSRGGDQPQHF. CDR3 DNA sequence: TGTGCCAGCAGCCGAGGGGGGGATCAGCCCCAGCATTTT.

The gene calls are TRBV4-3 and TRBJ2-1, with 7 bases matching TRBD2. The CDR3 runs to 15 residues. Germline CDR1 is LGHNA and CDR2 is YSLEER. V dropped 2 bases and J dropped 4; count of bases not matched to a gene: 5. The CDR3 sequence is CASSQTLAVYNEQFF. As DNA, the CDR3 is TGCGCCAGCAGCCAAACGCTAGCGGTATACAATGAGCAGTTCTTC.

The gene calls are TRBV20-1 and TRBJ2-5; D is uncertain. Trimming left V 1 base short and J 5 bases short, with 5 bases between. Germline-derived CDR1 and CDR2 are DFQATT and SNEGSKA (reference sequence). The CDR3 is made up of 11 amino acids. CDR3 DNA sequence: TGCAGTGCTAGAGTCAGGGAGACCCAGTACTTC. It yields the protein CSARVRETQYF.